This T cell receptor beta chain comes out of a study of siplizumab effects on memory and regulatory T cells. The CDR3 extends over 15 amino acids. Germline CDR1 and CDR2: SGHRS and YFSETQ. Trimming removed 1 base from V and 2 bases from J, with 12 bases in between. TCRdb's table, derived via immunoSEQ multiplex PCR, lists solely in-frame clones and lacks some. The sample records approximately 110,000 clones, 85% to 95% being singletons. The receptor was derived from a human donor in good health. Sample: CD4+ T cells sorted from blood. The chain recombines TRBV5-1 with TRBJ1-2; possibly TRBD1 for D (5 bases). In DNA form, the CDR3 reads TGCGCCAGCAGCTTGCAGTCGGACATCAACTATGGCTACACCTTC. Its protein product is CASSLQSDINYGYTF.